What follows are 31 T cell receptor beta chains derived from one specimen sequenced in a study of T cell changes during pregnancy in multiple sclerosis. Only in-frame clones appear in the TCRdb table, and some are missing; sequencing was by immunoSEQ multiplex PCR. The table has 85,000 to 100,000 clones, almost 95% seen once. The sequencing here drew on peripheral blood, taken in the first trimester of pregnancy. The source is a female donor with multiple sclerosis, enrolled in a pregnancy study.

The rearrangement joins TRBV7-6 to TRBJ2-1, with TRBD2 matching over 16 bases. V lost 1 base to trimming and J lost 10 bases; unmatched junction nucleotides: 10. CDR1 is SGHVS, CDR2 FNYEAQ, per germline. CDR3 size: 18 residues. The CDR3 DNA sequence: TGTGCCAGCAGCTTAGGTGGGACTAGCGGGAGGGCTCTCGAAGAGCAGTTCTTC. Protein: CASSLGGTSGRALEEQFF. The full variable domain, rest sourced from reference TRBV7-6 and TRBJ2-1, is GAGVSQSPRYKVTKRGQDVALRCDPISGHVSLYWYRQALGQGPEFLTYFNYEAQQDKSGLPNDRFSAERPEGSISTLTIQRTEQRDSAMYRCASSLGGTSGRALEEQFFGPGTRLTVL.

This sequence joins TRBV7-2 and TRBJ1-4; D is ambiguous. Per germline, CDR1 SGHTA and CDR2 FQGNSA. The germline V and J ends were trimmed by 5 bases and 8 bases, with 9 bases remaining between them. CDR3 length: 12 amino acids. The CDR3 coding sequence is TGTGCCAGCAGCACCAGAGGGGAAAAACTGTTTTTT. Translating gives CASSTRGEKLFF.

V is TRBV5-3 and J is TRBJ1-3, with 9 bases aligning to TRBD1. TRBV5-3 is reported as an ORF; its role is uncertain. The CDR3 totals 17 residues. J was trimmed by 0 bases and V by 3 bases; bases with no gene match: 7. The CDR3 DNA reads as TGTGCCAGAAGCTCGGAAGACAGGGGGAACTCTGGAAACACCATATATTTT. Amino acid sequence: CARSSEDRGNSGNTIYF.

V is TRBV28 and J is TRBJ1-2; maybe TRBD1 (6 bases). CDR1 MDHEN and CDR2 SYDVKM come from the germline V gene. The CDR3 contains 14 residues. V was shortened by 7 bases and J by 2 bases, with 14 bases between the two germline ends. CDR3: CASIMTGFNYGYTF. The CDR3 DNA is TGTGCCAGCATCATGACAGGCTTCAACTATGGCTACACCTTC.

The V and J genes are TRBV7-9 and TRBJ2-7; 9 bases align to TRBD2. Looked up from germline, CDR1 is SEHNR and CDR2 is FQNEAQ (reference sequence). The CDR3 loop spans 16 amino acids. V lost 4 bases to trimming and J lost 2 bases; unmatched junction nucleotides: 9. The DNA for the CDR3 is TGTGCCAGCAGCTCTAGTCGGCCTAGCGGGACCTACGAGCAGTACTTC. Its translation: CASSSSRPSGTYEQYF.

The chain combines TRBV5-1 with TRBJ2-5, with a possible D match to TRBD1 (6 bases). Germline CDR1 is SGHRS and CDR2 is YFSETQ. Trimming took 1 base from V and 2 from J, leaving 27 bases between them. This CDR3 has 20 residues. The CDR3 nucleotides read TGCGCCAGCAGCTTGATTCGAACACCTACAGGGCGAACCCGGCAAGAGACCCAGTACTTC. Protein product: CASSLIRTPTGRTRQETQYF. Looking up the rest from reference TRBV5-1 and TRBJ2-5 gives the full variable domain: KAGVTQTPRYLIKTRGQQVTLSCSPISGHRSVSWYQQTPGQGLQFLFEYFSETQRNKGNFPGRFSGRQFSNSRSEMNVSTLELGDSALYLCASSLIRTPTGRTRQETQYFGPGTRLLVL.

V and J are TRBV4-3 and TRBJ1-5; D may be TRBD1 (6 bases). The CDR3 is 14 residues long. Deletions cut 5 bases from V and 4 bases from J, with 12 bases between. Germline lookup yields CDR1 LGHNA and CDR2 YSLEER. This CDR3 is CASSVGQFNQPQHF. CDR3 sequence (DNA): TGCGCCAGCAGCGTAGGACAGTTTAATCAGCCCCAGCATTTT.

This rearrangement joins TRBV29-1 to TRBJ2-1; 13 nucleotides line up with TRBD2. Germline CDR1 reads SQVTM; CDR2 reads ANQGSEA. The CDR3 contains 14 residues. J was trimmed by 4 bases and V by 7 bases; bases with no gene match: 4. In nucleotides, the CDR3 is TGCAGCGGAGGACTAGCGGGAGCTTACAATGAGCAGTTCTTC. This sequence encodes CSGGLAGAYNEQFF.

V gene TRBV19 combines with J gene TRBJ2-7; 10 positions match TRBD1. CDR3 length: 15 residues. CDR1 is LNHDA and CDR2 is SQIVND in the germline V gene (reference sequence). J lost 1 base, V lost 4 bases, and 4 bases had no gene match. The CDR3 sequence is CASSRVGQGSYEQYF. The CDR3 DNA follows: TGTGCCAGTAGTAGAGTGGGACAGGGGTCCTACGAGCAGTACTTC.

A few counts support this clone. This chain connects TRBV7-2 to TRBJ2-1; 8 nucleotides line up with TRBD1. With 5 bases clipped from V and 10 bases from J, the junction kept 19 bases outside the gene matches. Germline lookup yields CDR1 SGHTA and CDR2 FQGNSA. The CDR3 sequence is 17 residues long. The chain's CDR3 is CASSPTARTGSSREQFF. CDR3 DNA sequence: TGTGCCAGCAGCCCCACCGCCAGGACAGGGTCGAGTCGGGAGCAGTTCTTC.

The V gene is TRBV5-1, the J gene TRBJ2-1; no clear D. Germline V gene sequence: CDR1 SGHRS, CDR2 YFSETQ. This CDR3 has 15 residues. V was clipped by 0 bases and J by 7 bases, with 14 bases between them. Written as DNA, the CDR3 is TGCGCCAGCAGCTTGGTTGCAGTTCACAGTAATGAGCAGTTCTTC. It is translated as CASSLVAVHSNEQFF.

The rearrangement uses TRBV28 and TRBJ2-1; TRBD1 might be the D (6 bases). There are 14 residues in the CDR3. The germline V and J ends were trimmed by 4 bases and 4 bases, with 11 bases remaining between them. Germline V gives CDR1 MDHEN, CDR2 SYDVKM. The CDR3 is CASSSMRGYNEQFF. CDR3 DNA: TGTGCCAGCAGTTCAATGAGGGGGTACAATGAGCAGTTCTTC.

A note on this clone: This sample includes further DNA sequences coding for the same CDR3. The V gene is TRBV7-8, the J gene TRBJ2-7; 10 bases line up with TRBD2. This CDR3 has 15 residues. V was pared by 3 bases and J by 0 bases, with 2 bases of the junction left unmatched. From germline, CDR1 is SGHVS and CDR2 FQNEAQ. The DNA for the CDR3 is TGTGCCAGCAGCTTCAGGACTAGCGGCTCCTACGAGCAGTACTTC. It codes for CASSFRTSGSYEQYF.

This clone is deemed medium-sized. The chain joins TRBV7-8 to TRBJ1-5, with 8 bases fitting TRBD1. Germline loops: CDR1 SGHVS, CDR2 FQNEAQ. This CDR3 is built from 16 residues. V lost 1 base and J lost 2; bases outside the gene matches: 4. This CDR3 is CASSLGTGTGNQPQHF. CDR3 in DNA: TGTGCCAGCAGCTTAGGGACAGGGACTGGCAATCAGCCCCAGCATTTT. Combining the CDR3 with reference TRBV7-8 and TRBJ1-5 gives the whole variable domain GAGVSQSPRYKVAKRGQDVALRCDPISGHVSLFWYQQALGQGPEFLTYFQNEAQLDKSGLPSDRFFAERPEGSVSTLKIQRTQQEDSAVYLCASSLGTGTGNQPQHFGDGTRLSIL.

J is TRBJ2-3 and V is TRBV10-3, with 7 bases aligning to TRBD2. Germline loops: CDR1 ENHRY, CDR2 SYGVKD. V was clipped by 7 bases and J by 2 bases; unmatched bases: 6. The CDR3 covers 14 residues. DNA of the CDR3: TGTGCCATCAAGCGGGACTACAACACAGATACGCAGTATTTT. This translates into CAIKRDYNTDTQYF.

The chain combines TRBV28 with TRBJ1-1; no clear D. This CDR3 is 11 amino acids long. In germline, CDR1 is MDHEN, CDR2 SYDVKM. The CDR3 DNA reads TGTGTGACAATTTCTAACACTGAAGCTTTCTTT. It codes for CVTISNTEAFF.

The chain links TRBV27 to TRBJ2-1; D not certain. Germline CDR1 MNHEY, CDR2 SMNVEV (reference sequence). The V end lost 6 bases, the J end lost 9 bases, and 15 bases lay between the germline ends. The CDR3 is 13 amino acids. The CDR3 spells CASSLSPPGEQFF. The CDR3, as DNA: TGTGCCAGCAGCCTTAGCCCGCCGGGTGAGCAGTTCTTC.

This chain joins TRBV6-6 and TRBJ1-3; 10 bases align to TRBD1. CDR3 length equals 15 residues. CDR1 and CDR2 from the germline V gene are MNHNY and SVGAGI (reference sequence). After removal of 6 bases from V and 7 bases from J, the junction contained 9 bases not matched to a gene. CDR3 DNA sequence: TGTGCCAGCAGGGGTCGGACAGGGGGAAGGAACACCATATATTTT. This translates into CASRGRTGGRNTIYF.

The rearrangement joins TRBV7-9 to TRBJ2-3, with 12 bases fitting TRBD2. Germline CDR1 and CDR2: SEHNR and FQNEAQ (reference sequence). This CDR3 comprises 18 residues. The V and J ends lost 4 bases and 6 bases, in that order; junction bases with no gene match: 14. The CDR3 loop is CASSSSENRLAGADTQYF. CDR3 DNA sequence: TGTGCCAGCAGCTCATCAGAGAATCGACTAGCGGGAGCGGATACGCAGTATTTT. The entire variable domain, with the rest obtained from reference TRBV7-9 and TRBJ2-3, is as follows: DTGVSQNPRHKITKRGQNVTFRCDPISEHNRLYWYRQTLGQGPEFLTYFQNEAQLEKSRLLSDRFSAERPKGSFSTLEIQRTEQGDSAMYLCASSSSENRLAGADTQYFGPGTRLTVL.

This clone was recorded only once. The V and J genes are TRBV11-2 and TRBJ2-4; TRBD1 matches 9 bases. CDR3 length: 14 amino acids. The germline V gene encodes CDR1 SGHAT and CDR2 FQNNGV. V lost 1 base to trimming and J lost 6 bases; unmatched junction nucleotides: 1. The CDR3, as DNA: TGTGCCAGCAGCTTAGGGACAGGGGCAAACATTCAGTACTTC. Its protein product is CASSLGTGANIQYF.

The V and J genes are TRBV10-3 and TRBJ2-1, with 12 positions matching TRBD2. CDR1 ENHRY and CDR2 SYGVKD come from the germline V gene. This CDR3 has 16 amino acids. V lost 5 bases, J lost 8 bases, and 10 bases stayed unmatched. The CDR3: CAISRLAGVGEDEQFF. CDR3 in DNA: TGTGCCATCAGTCGACTAGCGGGAGTAGGGGAGGATGAGCAGTTCTTC.

This chain connects TRBV5-5 to TRBJ1-5; D gene ambiguous. There are 15 residues in the CDR3. The V end lost 4 bases, the J end lost 2 bases, and 13 bases lay between the germline ends. From germline, CDR1 is SGHKS and CDR2 YYEKEE (reference sequence). Here the CDR3 reads CASSGGVRGNQPQHF. The CDR3 DNA reads TGTGCCAGCAGCGGCGGGGTTAGGGGCAATCAGCCCCAGCATTTT. The complete variable domain, with remaining parts taken from reference TRBV5-5 and TRBJ1-5, reads DAGVTQSPTHLIKTRGQQVTLRCSPISGHKSVSWYQQVLGQGPQFIFQYYEKEERGRGNFPDRFSARQFPNYSSELNVNALLLGDSALYLCASSGGVRGNQPQHFGDGTRLSIL.

The rearrangement links TRBV6-5 to TRBJ2-7; possibly TRBD1 for D (5 bases). There are 14 residues in the CDR3. With 5 bases removed from V and 3 bases from J, the gap between germline ends came to 14 bases. Germline V gene sequence: CDR1 MNHEY, CDR2 SVGAGI. The CDR3, as DNA: TGTGCCAGCAGTCCCTCAGATCAGGGCTACGAGCAGTACTTC. Protein product: CASSPSDQGYEQYF.

This chain connects TRBV7-2 to TRBJ2-7, with D tentatively TRBD2 (6 bases). The V end was cut by 5 bases, the J end by 0 bases, with 14 bases between. This CDR3 region has 15 residues. Germline V gene lookup returns CDR1 SGHTA and CDR2 FQGNSA. Written as DNA, the CDR3 is TGTGCCAGCAGCACCGGGAGCCCCCCCTCCTACGAGCAGTACTTC. Translation gives CASSTGSPPSYEQYF.

This clone has just a few counts. The chain is built from TRBV6-5 and TRBJ1-1, with no clear D. CDR1 MNHEY and CDR2 SVGAGI come from the germline V gene. This CDR3 has 13 amino acids. The V and J ends lost 6 bases and 1 base respectively, with 9 bases between them. The CDR3 DNA reads as TGTGCCAGCAGCCTACCGGGGAACACTGAAGCTTTCTTT. This translates into CASSLPGNTEAFF.

The sample holds one count of this clone. The J gene is TRBJ2-2, the V gene TRBV27; TRBD2 matches at 9 bases. In germline, CDR1 is MNHEY, CDR2 SMNVEV (reference sequence). The CDR3 length is 15 residues. The V and J ends lost 5 bases and 3 bases, in that order; junction bases with no gene match: 4. CDR3 sequence reads: CASSRRLADTGELFF. In DNA, the CDR3 is TGTGCCAGCAGTAGACGACTAGCGGACACCGGGGAGCTGTTTTTT.

The chain recombines TRBV4-2 with TRBJ1-1; weak D call: TRBD1 (5 bases). Deletions cut 0 bases from V and 0 bases from J, with 17 bases between. Germline CDR1 LGHNA, CDR2 YNFKEQ. This CDR3 has 18 amino acids. CDR3 coding DNA: TGTGCCAGCAGCCAAGAAGGCCATGGGGGGACCATGAACACTGAAGCTTTCTTT. This translates into CASSQEGHGGTMNTEAFF.

The CDR3 sequence is CASCLYSASTDTQYF. As DNA, the CDR3 is TGTGCCAGCTGTCTTTACAGTGCTAGCACAGATACGCAGTATTTT. The chain joins TRBV28 to TRBJ2-3; D is uncertain. CDR1 MDHEN and CDR2 SYDVKM come from the germline V gene. Trimming removed 8 bases from V and 0 bases from J, with 15 bases in between. CDR3 length: 15 residues.

The gene calls are TRBV28 and TRBJ1-5, with 7 bases identical to TRBD1. Germline V gene lookup returns CDR1 MDHEN and CDR2 SYDVKM. CDR3 length: 17 residues. The V segment lost 0 bases and the J segment 5 bases; nucleotides outside the gene matches: 10. The chain's CDR3 is CASSLWAGQGGYQPQHF. In nucleotides, the CDR3 is TGTGCCAGCAGTTTATGGGCGGGGCAGGGGGGTTATCAGCCCCAGCATTTT.

In its sample, this clone was seen once. The chain uses TRBV18 and TRBJ1-1; a weak D match, TRBD1 (6 bases). V lost 2 bases and J lost 3, with 13 bases in between. There are 15 residues in the CDR3. The germline V gene has CDR1 KGHSH and CDR2 LQKENI. For the CDR3, the DNA is TGTGCCAGCTCACCAACAAAAAACAGGGACACTGAAGCTTTCTTT. Encoded protein: CASSPTKNRDTEAFF.

V usage is TRBV25-1 and J usage is TRBJ1-4; D is undetermined. V was shortened by 4 bases and J by 13 bases, with 10 bases between the two germline ends. CDR3 length equals 11 residues. Germline V lookup: CDR1 MGHDK, CDR2 SYGVNS. The CDR3 sequence is CASSGVGGLFF. In DNA, the CDR3 is TGTGCCAGCAGTGGCGTTGGAGGACTGTTTTTT.